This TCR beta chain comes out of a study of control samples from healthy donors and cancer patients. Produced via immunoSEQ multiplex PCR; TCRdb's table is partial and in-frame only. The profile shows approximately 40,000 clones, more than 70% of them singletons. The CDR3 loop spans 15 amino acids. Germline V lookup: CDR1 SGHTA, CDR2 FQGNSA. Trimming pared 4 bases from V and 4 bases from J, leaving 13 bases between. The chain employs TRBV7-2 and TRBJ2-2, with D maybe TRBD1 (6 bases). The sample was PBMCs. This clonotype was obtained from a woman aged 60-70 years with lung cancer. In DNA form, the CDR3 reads TGTGCCAGCAGCTATTACAGGGAGAGCACCGGGGAGCTGTTTTTT. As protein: CASSYYRESTGELFF.